This TCR beta chain was captured by sequencing in a study of T cell responses to AZD1222 COVID-19 vaccine (dated by TCRdb to about 2021). Background on the whole study: TCR sequencing covered approximately 230 trial participants: 207 given two doses of AZD1222 and about 26 given two doses of MenACWY control vaccine. Trial participants were enrolled into age subgroups of 18-55, 56-69 and 70-plus years, which contained roughly 140, 27 and 60 TCR-sequenced participants, respectively.

The time point label, as the study defines it: about 28 days (+/-7) after the second vaccine dose. AZD1222 recipients with second doses at about 4 weeks or about 12 weeks were pooled, because spike-specific TCR depth and breadth did not differ between schedules. Samples from vaccinated people were obtained from the UK trials COV001 and COV002, which included a single-blind randomized controlled phase 2/3 trial of AZD1222 (ChAdOx1 nCoV-19) in healthy adults. For TCRbeta chain sequencing, PBMC samples were collected from trial participants at day 0 and at day 28 after the second dose. CDR1 and CDR2 are drawn from the germline V gene: MNHEY, SVGAGI. Trimming removed 6 bases from V and 3 bases from J, leaving 15 bases between the germline ends. From its cysteine to its phenylalanine, the CDR3 spans 15 amino acids. Only the CDR3 portion is preserved as DNA: 45 bases, with reading frame beginning at the first base.

Study-level results and caveats: No day 14 peak-response samples were available, so repertoires were characterized only after the peak T cell response. Conclusions about previously exposed vaccinees are limited because only five to seven AZD1222 recipients were SARS-CoV-2 seropositive at baseline. Participants were mostly white British and included more females than males, and it was suggested by the authors that clonal diversity may have been underestimated. In the small 56-69-year group, the increase in depth fell short of significance, most likely because of low power. The whole spike protein was spanned by vaccine-associated CD4 TCRs, and dominant responses were seen in regions 160-218 and 743-854. Spike-specific TCR breadth and depth rose significantly after two AZD1222 doses compared with day 0 and with MenACWY recipients. Epitopes outside the regions mutated in the B.1.351 and B.1.1.7 variants were reportedly recognized by nearly half of the unique spike-specific TCRs.

A note on this clone: It lacks a known antigen. Base qualities are missing; no much larger clone stands one base away.

The CDR3 regions of human TCRbeta chains were analyzed by immunosequencing. The authors' pipeline ran thus. Repertoire TCRs were matched against a reference library of SARS-CoV-2-specific TCRs generated with the MIRA antigen-specificity platform. Breadth meant the fraction of unique TCRs that were SARS-CoV-2-associated, whereas depth meant the fraction of total T cells that were SARS-CoV-2-associated. Each spike-specific TCR was assigned to its reactive spike region and to a CD4 or CD8 class using the MIRA data. Log10-transformed breadth and depth values were compared by one-way ANOVA with Sidak's multiple comparisons tests. TCRdb provides this immuneACCESS table in a form limited to in-frame rearrangements. Some clones are lacking; in checked studies, under half of them reflect an unresolved V gene, and why the rest are absent is not known. From that table come the V and J calls and clone size; the DNA was used to work out D and trimming. Recorded for this sample are around 150,000 clones; 80% to 95% of them occurred a single time. The ten largest account for around 1.2% of the sample.

This TCR was sampled from an adult who received the AZD1222 COVID-19 vaccine. The chain uses TRBV6-5 and TRBJ1-5; the D gene is perhaps TRBD1, on 6 matching bases. Source: peripheral blood, taken 28 days after the second AZD1222 dose. The nucleotide sequence is TGTGCCAGCAGGCAAATTCGGGGGCACAATCAGCCCCAGCATTTT. This codes for CASRQIRGHNQPQHF.